Listed here are 15 T cell receptor beta chains from one sample, sequenced in a study of beta chain features in type 1 diabetes. Expressed TCRB transcripts got sequenced, as all isolated RNA was reverse transcribed. Assay: immunoSEQ multiplex PCR; the TCRdb copy retains only in-frame clones and omits some. The table lists about 370,000 clones, roughly 16% of them singletons, with approximately 0.02% in the top ten. Sequenced material: naive CD4+ T cells from blood. Receptors were obtained from a woman between 18 and 29 years old in good health.

The rearrangement links TRBV7-2 to TRBJ2-3; weak D call: TRBD2 (6 bases). The length of the CDR3 is 14 residues. Trimming cost V 5 bases and J 9 bases, with 18 bases left between them. Germline loops: CDR1 SGHTA, CDR2 FQGNSA. DNA of the CDR3: TGTGCCAGCAGCCCCGGACTACTGGTTGGGACGCAGTATTTT. It is translated as CASSPGLLVGTQYF.

This clone was counted a few times. The rearrangement joins TRBV9 to TRBJ1-1; no reliable D call. There are 14 residues in the CDR3. Per germline, CDR1 SGDLS and CDR2 YYNGEE. V was cut by 2 bases and J by 3 bases, with 11 bases left in between. The CDR3 loop is CASSVLSVDTEAFF. CDR3 sequence (DNA): TGTGCCAGCAGCGTGTTATCTGTAGACACTGAAGCTTTCTTT.

The CDR3 coding sequence is TGTGCCAGCACCGGAGCCTACGAGCAGTACTTC. Protein sequence: CASTGAYEQYF. This chain joins TRBV6-5 and TRBJ2-7; D gene unclear. Germline lookup yields CDR1 MNHEY and CDR2 SVGAGI. V shed 7 bases and J shed 2 bases, with 6 bases lying between them. The CDR3 has 11 residues.

This clone was counted a few times. The J gene is TRBJ2-5, the V gene TRBV7-6; TRBD1 aligns across 7 bases. The CDR3 has 15 amino acids. Trimming cost V 1 base and J 1 base; bases outside gene matches: 3. CDR1 SGHVS and CDR2 FNYEAQ come from the germline V gene. The CDR3 coding sequence is TGTGCCAGCAGCTTAGAGGCAGGGGGCCAAGAGACCCAGTACTTC. Its protein product is CASSLEAGGQETQYF.

This clone showed up just once. The chain combines TRBV7-9 with TRBJ2-3; 14 positions match TRBD2. Germline values: CDR1 SEHNR, CDR2 FQNEAQ (reference sequence). J gave up 5 bases and V 3 bases, and 4 bases lay outside the gene matches. The CDR3 spans 16 residues. CDR3 sequence reads: CASSFPGLAGVDTQYF. The CDR3 coding sequence is TGTGCCAGCAGCTTCCCGGGACTAGCGGGAGTAGATACGCAGTATTTT.

This clone has only a few counts. The chain is built from TRBV7-9 and TRBJ2-7; D possibly corresponds to TRBD1 (6 bases). V was shortened by 1 base and J by 2 bases, with 9 bases between the two germline ends. The germline gives CDR1 SEHNR, CDR2 FQNEAQ (reference sequence). The length of the CDR3 is 14 residues. DNA for the CDR3: TGTGCCAGCAGCTTAGAGGGGGTCCCCTACGAGCAGTACTTC. Its protein product is CASSLEGVPYEQYF.

The chain combines TRBV7-9 with TRBJ1-5; the D gene is possibly TRBD1 (5 bases). This CDR3 comprises 15 residues. V was shortened by 7 bases and J by 0 bases, with 13 bases between the two germline ends. CDR1 is SEHNR, CDR2 FQNEAQ, per germline (reference sequence). The CDR3: CASTGDLFSNQPQHF. Written as DNA, the CDR3 is TGTGCCAGCACGGGGGATTTGTTTAGCAATCAGCCCCAGCATTTT.

This rearrangement joins TRBV11-1 to TRBJ2-3, with TRBD1 as a possible D gene (6 bases). Trimming pared 7 bases from V and 1 base from J, leaving 12 bases between. CDR3 length equals 14 residues. The V gene's germline CDR1 is SGHAT and CDR2 FQDESV (reference sequence). The CDR3 bases are TGTGCCAGCAACCATCGGACAGGCACAGATACGCAGTATTTT. As protein: CASNHRTGTDTQYF.

In this sample, this clone turned up a few times. The V and J genes are TRBV9 and TRBJ2-1; a weak D match, TRBD2 (6 bases). The CDR3 totals 13 residues. The V end lost 4 bases, the J end lost 7 bases, and 12 bases lay between the germline ends. Germline V gives CDR1 SGDLS, CDR2 YYNGEE. The CDR3 here is CASSRDSANEQFF. CDR3 sequence (DNA): TGTGCCAGCAGCCGGGACTCGGCAAATGAGCAGTTCTTC.

This clone has just a few counts. This chain uses TRBV14 with TRBJ1-4, with D hard to call. V lost 0 bases and J 6 bases, leaving 14 bases between the germline ends. CDR3 length equals 16 residues. Germline V gene lookup returns CDR1 SGHDN and CDR2 FVKESK. Here the CDR3 DNA reads TGTGCCAGCAGCCAAGATCGAGCCTCCGGGTATGAAAAACTGTTTTTT. This translates into CASSQDRASGYEKLFF.

The CDR3 sequence: CASSRRTSTEQFF. As DNA, the CDR3 is TGTGCCAGCAGCCGAAGGACTAGCACTGAGCAGTTCTTC. The chain has TRBV11-3 and TRBJ2-1; 8 nucleotides agree with TRBD2. CDR1 and CDR2 (germline): SGHNT, YENEEA. The junction had 6 bases not matched to a gene; V was cut back by 5 bases and J by 9 bases. This CDR3 comprises 13 residues. The whole variable domain, filled in from reference TRBV11-3 and TRBJ2-1, reads EAGVVQSPRYKIIEKKQPVAFWCNPISGHNTLYWYLQNLGQGPELLIRYENEEAVDDSQLPKDRFSAERLKGVDSTLKIQPAELGDSAVYLCASSRRTSTEQFFGPGTRLTVL.

The chain uses TRBV4-1 and TRBJ2-1; no definite D call. The CDR3 spans 15 residues. The V gene's germline CDR1 is MGHRA and CDR2 YSYEKL. V lost 2 bases and J lost 3, with 11 bases in between. In DNA, the CDR3 is TGCGCCAGCAGCCAACCTTTGACTCTCTACAATGAGCAGTTCTTC. Translation gives CASSQPLTLYNEQFF.

The gene calls are TRBV2 and TRBJ2-6; 8 bases map to TRBD1. Trimming removed 3 bases from V and 3 bases from J; junction bases left unmatched: 4. Germline V lookup: CDR1 SNHLY, CDR2 FYNNEI. The CDR3 is 16 amino acids. The CDR3: CASSDTGGLGANVLTF. The DNA of the CDR3 is TGTGCCAGCAGTGATACAGGGGGACTTGGGGCCAACGTCCTGACTTTC.

The rearrangement joins TRBV7-2 to TRBJ2-7; 9 bases are a match to TRBD2. The CDR3 extends over 14 amino acids. V trimming: 4 bases; J trimming: 2 bases; junction bases outside the gene matches: 3. CDR1 SGHTA and CDR2 FQGNSA come from the germline V gene. The DNA of the CDR3 is TGTGCCAGCAGCTATAGCGGGAGTACCTACGAGCAGTACTTC. Protein: CASSYSGSTYEQYF.

The chain couples TRBV27 to TRBJ2-7; 7 positions match TRBD1. The CDR3 has 15 residues. Germline trimming cut 5 bases from V and 0 bases from J; bases unmatched to any gene: 7. Germline V lookup: CDR1 MNHEY, CDR2 SMNVEV (reference sequence). CDR3 in DNA: TGTGCCAGCAGTCAACTCGGGACAGTCTCCTACGAGCAGTACTTC. It translates to CASSQLGTVSYEQYF.